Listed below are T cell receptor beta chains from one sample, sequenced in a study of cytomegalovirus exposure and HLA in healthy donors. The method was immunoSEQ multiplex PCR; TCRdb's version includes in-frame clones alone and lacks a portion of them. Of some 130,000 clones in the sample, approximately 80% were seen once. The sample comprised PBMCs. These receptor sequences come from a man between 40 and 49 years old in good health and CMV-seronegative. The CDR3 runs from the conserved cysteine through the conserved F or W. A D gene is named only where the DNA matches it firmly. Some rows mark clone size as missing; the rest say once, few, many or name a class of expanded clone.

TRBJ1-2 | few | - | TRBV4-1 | TGCGCCAGCAGCCAAACCGGGACAACTAACTATGGCTACACCTTC | CASSQTGTTNYGYTF
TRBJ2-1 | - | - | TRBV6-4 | TGTGCCAGCAGGGGGCCTTACAATGAGCAGTTCTTC | CASRGPYNEQFF
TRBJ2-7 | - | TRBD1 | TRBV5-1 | TGCGCCAGCAGCTCCTCGGACAGGGGCCGTTACGAGCAGTACTTC | CASSSSDRGRYEQYF
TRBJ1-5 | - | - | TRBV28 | TGTGCCACGCTGGGCCAAGGCAATCAGCCCCAGCATTTT | CATLGQGNQPQHF
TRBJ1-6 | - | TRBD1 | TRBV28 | TGTGCCAGCAACCCTGGGACAGGTGATTCACCCCTCCACTTT | CASNPGTGDSPLHF
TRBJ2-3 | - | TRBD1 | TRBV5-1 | TGCGCCAGCAGCTTGGGGGACAGAACAGATACGCAGTATTTT | CASSLGDRTDTQYF
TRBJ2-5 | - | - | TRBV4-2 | TGTGCCAGCAGCCAAGACAGTCACCAAGAGACCCAGTACTTC | CASSQDSHQETQYF
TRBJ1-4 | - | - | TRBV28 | TGTGCCAGCCAGGGATTTCCTGGGGAAAAACTGTTTTTT | CASQGFPGEKLFF
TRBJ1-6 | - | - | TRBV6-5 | TGTGCCAGCAGTTACTCGAGGCAGGGCTGGAATTCACCCCTCCACTTT | CASSYSRQGWNSPLHF
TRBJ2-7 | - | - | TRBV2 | TGTGCCAGCAGTGGGGACAACTACGAGCAGTACTTC | CASSGDNYEQYF
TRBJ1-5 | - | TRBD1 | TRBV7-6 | TGTGCCAGCAGCCCCGACAGGGGGCAGCCCCAGCATTTT | CASSPDRGQPQHF
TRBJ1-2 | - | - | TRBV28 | TGTGCCAGCAGTTTTTCGGGATATGGCTACACCTTC | CASSFSGYGYTF
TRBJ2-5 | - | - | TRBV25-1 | TGTGCCAGCAGTGAATCTAACGAAGAGACCCAGTACTTC | CASSESNEETQYF
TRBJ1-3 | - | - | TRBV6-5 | TGTGCCAGCAGTACAGCTGGAAACACCATATATTTT | CASSTAGNTIYF
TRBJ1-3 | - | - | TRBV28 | TGTGCCAGCAGTTTTAAGAACAGAGGAAACACCATATATTTT | CASSFKNRGNTIYF
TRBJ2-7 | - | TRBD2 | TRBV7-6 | TGTGCCAGCAGCCCTAGGGCTAGCGGGAGATGGTACGAGCAGTACTTC | CASSPRASGRWYEQYF
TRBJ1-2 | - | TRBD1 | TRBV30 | TGTGCCTGGAGTACTGGACAGGGCCACTATGGCTACACCTTC | CAWSTGQGHYGYTF
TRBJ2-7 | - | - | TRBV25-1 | TGTGCCAGCAGTCAACCGGGACTGGTCGAGCAGTACTTC | CASSQPGLVEQYF
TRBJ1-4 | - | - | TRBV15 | TGTGCCACCAGCAGCCCTACTCTGGGGGGGGGAAAGGAAAAACTGTTTTTT | CATSSPTLGGGKEKLFF
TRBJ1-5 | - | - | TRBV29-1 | TGCAGCGTAGGAGGCAATAGCAATCAGCCCCAGCATTTT | CSVGGNSNQPQHF
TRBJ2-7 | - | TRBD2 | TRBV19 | TGTGCCAGTAGCCTCACTAGCGCTTCCTACGAGCAGTACTTC | CASSLTSASYEQYF
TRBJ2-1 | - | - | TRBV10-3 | TGTGCCATCAGTCCCCAGTCCTCGACAGGTATCAATGAGCAGTTCTTC | CAISPQSSTGINEQFF
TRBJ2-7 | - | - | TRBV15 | TGTGCCACCAGCAAGACAGAGGCTCCCTACGAGCAGTACTTC | CATSKTEAPYEQYF
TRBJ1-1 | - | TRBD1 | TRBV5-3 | TGTGCCAGAGACTGGGCAGGGGGTCCGGACACTGAAGCTTTCTTT | CARDWAGGPDTEAFF
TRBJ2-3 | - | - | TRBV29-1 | TGCAGCGTTGGCGGCACAGATACGCAGTATTTT | CSVGGTDTQYF
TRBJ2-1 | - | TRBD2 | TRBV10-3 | TGTGCCATCAACCCGGGACTAGCTAGCAATGAGCAGTTCTTC | CAINPGLASNEQFF
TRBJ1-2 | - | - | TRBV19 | TGTGCCAGTAGTATAATCGGGACACAAAGAACGTATGGCTACACCTTC | CASSIIGTQRTYGYTF
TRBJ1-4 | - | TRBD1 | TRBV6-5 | TGTGCCAGCAGGAACACAGGGGGCGAAATCGAAAAACTGTTTTTT | CASRNTGGEIEKLFF
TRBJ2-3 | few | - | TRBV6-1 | TGTGCCAGCAGTGAAAATCAGGGCCCCACAGATACGCAGTATTTT | CASSENQGPTDTQYF
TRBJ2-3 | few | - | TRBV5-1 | TGCGCCAGCAGCTTGGAATCTAGCACAGATACGCAGTATTTT | CASSLESSTDTQYF
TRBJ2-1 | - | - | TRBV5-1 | TGCGCCAGCAGCTTGTCTACGGGGAGCTCCTACAATGAGCAGTTCTTC | CASSLSTGSSYNEQFF
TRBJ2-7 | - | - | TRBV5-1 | TGCGCCAGCAGCTCCCAAGGGGGTACCTACGAGCAGTACTTC | CASSSQGGTYEQYF
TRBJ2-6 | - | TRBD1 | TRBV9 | TGTGCCAGCAGCCAGGGGGCGGGACGGCCGGTCTCTGGGGCCAACGTCCTGACTTTC | CASSQGAGRPVSGANVLTF
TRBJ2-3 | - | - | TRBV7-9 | TGTGCCAGCAGCTTAGCAGGCAGGGCCTCCACAGATACGCAGTATTTT | CASSLAGRASTDTQYF
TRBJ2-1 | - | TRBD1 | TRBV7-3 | TGTGCCAGCAGCTCTACCGGGACAGGGAATGAGCAGTTCTTC | CASSSTGTGNEQFF
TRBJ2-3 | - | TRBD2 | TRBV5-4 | TGTGCCAGCAGCTGGGCGGGGGGCTCGGCAGATACGCAGTATTTT | CASSWAGGSADTQYF
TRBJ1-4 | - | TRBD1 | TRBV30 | TGTGCCTGGACCCTAAGGGGGACAGGGTTTACTAATGAAAAACTGTTTTTT | CAWTLRGTGFTNEKLFF
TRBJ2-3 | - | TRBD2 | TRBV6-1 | TGTGCCAGCAGTTTGTGGCGGGAGCTGCCAGATACGCAGTATTTT | CASSLWRELPDTQYF
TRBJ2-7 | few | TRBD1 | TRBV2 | TGTGCCAGCAGTGAAGCCAGGGGGCCGGGGTACTTC | CASSEARGPGYF
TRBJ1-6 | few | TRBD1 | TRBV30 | TGTGCCTGGCAATTACAGGGGTCCTTCTCCGGGAATTCACCCCTCCACTTT | CAWQLQGSFSGNSPLHF
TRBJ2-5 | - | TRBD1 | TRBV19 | TGTGCCAGTAGCCTAGGACAGGACAGAAGAAAAGAGACCCAGTACTTC | CASSLGQDRRKETQYF
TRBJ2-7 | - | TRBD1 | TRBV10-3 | TGTGCCATCAGTGAGTCGATCCTCGATGGACAGGGAGTTGGGGAGCAGTACTTC | CAISESILDGQGVGEQYF
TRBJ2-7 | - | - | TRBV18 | TGTGCCAGCTCCCTCGCCGAGGGCGTCCACGAGCAGTACTTC | CASSLAEGVHEQYF
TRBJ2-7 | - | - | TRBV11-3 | TGTGCCAGCAGCTGTCCACTTTACGAGCAGTACTTC | CASSCPLYEQYF
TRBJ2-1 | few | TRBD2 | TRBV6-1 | TGTGCCAGCAGTGGTTTAGCGGGACTGGATGAGCAGTTCTTC | CASSGLAGLDEQFF
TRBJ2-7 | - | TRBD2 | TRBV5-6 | TGTGCCAGCAGCACCATGACTAGCGGGAGTTCCTACGAGCAGTACTTC | CASSTMTSGSSYEQYF
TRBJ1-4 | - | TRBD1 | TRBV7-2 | TGTGCCAGCAGCTTCGACCGAGGGACAGGGTTGAATGAAAAACTGTTTTTT | CASSFDRGTGLNEKLFF
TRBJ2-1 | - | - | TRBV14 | TGTGCCAGCAGCCAATGGGTCGGGAGAGGGTATCCCAATGAGCAGTTCTTC | CASSQWVGRGYPNEQFF
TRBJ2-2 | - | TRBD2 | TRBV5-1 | TGCGCCAGCAGGGGACTAGCGGGGGGGCCCGCCGGGGAGCTGTTTTTT | CASRGLAGGPAGELFF
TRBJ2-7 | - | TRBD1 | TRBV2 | TGTGCCAGCGGAAGACAGGGGTCGAACTACGAGCAGTACTTC | CASGRQGSNYEQYF
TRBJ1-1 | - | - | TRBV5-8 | TGTGCCAGCAGCTCCCGTGGGGCAGGCTCCATGAACACTGAAGCTTTCTTT | CASSSRGAGSMNTEAFF
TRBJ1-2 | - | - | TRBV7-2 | TGTGCCAGCAGCTTTTCGTCCAGCGGGGGAAGTCGTAACTATGGCTACACCTTC | CASSFSSSGGSRNYGYTF
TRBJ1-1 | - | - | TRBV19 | TGTGCCAGTAACTTAGGGACACAGAACACTGAAGCTTTCTTT | CASNLGTQNTEAFF
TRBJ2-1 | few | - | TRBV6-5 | TGTGCCAGCAGTTCCCCGGGGATACATGAGCAGTTCTTC | CASSSPGIHEQFF
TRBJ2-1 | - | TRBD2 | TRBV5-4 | TGTGCCAGCAGCTTACTAGCGTTCCCCTACAATGAGCAGTTCTTC | CASSLLAFPYNEQFF
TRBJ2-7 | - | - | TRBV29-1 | TGCAGCGTGGTAAGGGGTAGCTCCTACGAGCAGTACTTC | CSVVRGSSYEQYF
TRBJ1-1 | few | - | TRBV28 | TGTGCCAGCAGTTTTCGAGGGGGGAACACTGAAGCTTTCTTT | CASSFRGGNTEAFF
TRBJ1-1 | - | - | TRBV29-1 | TGCAGCGTTGACGGGGGGGTGGGCATGAACACTGAAGCTTTCTTT | CSVDGGVGMNTEAFF